The entry that follows covers one T cell receptor (beta chain) sequence. Its antigen remains unknown. The entry originates in a study of post-analysis software for immune sequencing data. Study information: Several disease courses (relapsing-remitting, secondary progressive and progressive-relapsing) of multiple sclerosis were included. Study results and caveats: Significantly decreased normalized Chao1 diversity was recorded for multiple sclerosis patients relative to controls. Included in a set of 5 or 6 TRBV segments more frequent in patients than controls were TRBV5-6, TRBV5-1 and TRBV20-1.

TCR beta libraries were prepared from cDNA with unique molecular identifiers. A population of 1 to 10 million T cells gave rise to around 530,000 cDNA molecules. One entry per CDR3 protein results from TCRdb running MiXCR on the PCR reads. Counted here are some 450,000 distinct CDR3 sequences, around 40% occurring once; the ten biggest clones make up about 12%. The length of the CDR3 is 12 residues. Germline V CDR1 and CDR2: MNHEY, SMNVEV (reference sequence). V lost 4 bases to trimming and J lost 3 bases, with 7 bases between them. The chain recombines TRBV27 with TRBJ2-7, with D unclear. The TCR originated in a girl between 5 and 17 years old with multiple sclerosis. Sequenced: blood. CDR3 sequence: CASSSVGYEQYF. The CDR3 DNA follows: TGTGCCAGCAGTTCTGTTGGCTACGAGCAGTACTTC.